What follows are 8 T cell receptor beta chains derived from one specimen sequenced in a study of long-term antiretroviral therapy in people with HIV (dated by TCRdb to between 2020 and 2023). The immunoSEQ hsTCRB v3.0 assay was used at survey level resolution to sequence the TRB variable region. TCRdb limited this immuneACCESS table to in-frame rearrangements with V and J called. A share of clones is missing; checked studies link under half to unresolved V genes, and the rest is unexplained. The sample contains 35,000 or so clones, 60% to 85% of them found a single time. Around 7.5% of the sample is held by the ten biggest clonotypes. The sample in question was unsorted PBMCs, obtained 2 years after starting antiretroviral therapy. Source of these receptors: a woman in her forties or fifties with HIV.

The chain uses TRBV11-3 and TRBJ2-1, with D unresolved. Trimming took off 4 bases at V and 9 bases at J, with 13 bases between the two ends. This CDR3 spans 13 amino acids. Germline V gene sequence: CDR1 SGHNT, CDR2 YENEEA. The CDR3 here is CASSSANVGEQFF. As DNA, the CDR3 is TGTGCCAGCAGCTCGGCCAACGTCGGTGAGCAGTTCTTC.

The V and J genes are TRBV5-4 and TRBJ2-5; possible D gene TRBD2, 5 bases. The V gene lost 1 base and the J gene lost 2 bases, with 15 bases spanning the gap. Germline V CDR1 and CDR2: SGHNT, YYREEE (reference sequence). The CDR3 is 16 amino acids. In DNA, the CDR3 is TGTGCCAGCAGCTTGAACCCCAGCGGACTTCAAGAGACCCAGTACTTC. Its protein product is CASSLNPSGLQETQYF.

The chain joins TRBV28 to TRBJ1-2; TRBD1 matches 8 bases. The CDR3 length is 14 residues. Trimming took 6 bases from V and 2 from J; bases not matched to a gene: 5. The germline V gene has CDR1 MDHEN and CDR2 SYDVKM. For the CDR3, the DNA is TGTGCCAGCAGCCAGGACAGGGACAACTATGGCTACACCTTC. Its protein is CASSQDRDNYGYTF.

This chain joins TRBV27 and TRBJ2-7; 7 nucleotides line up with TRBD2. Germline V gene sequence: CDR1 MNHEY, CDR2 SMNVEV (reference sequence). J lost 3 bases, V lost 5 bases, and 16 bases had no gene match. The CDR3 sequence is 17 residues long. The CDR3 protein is CASSLGSFVPGGYEQYF. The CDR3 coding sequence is TGTGCCAGCAGTCTCGGGTCTTTCGTACCGGGGGGCTACGAGCAGTACTTC.

The CDR3 protein is CASSPGLVANTGELFF. In nucleotides, the CDR3 is TGTGCCAGCTCACCGGGGCTAGTCGCCAACACCGGGGAGCTGTTTTTT. The V call is TRBV18, the J call TRBJ2-2; perhaps TRBD1 as D (5 bases). CDR3 length: 16 residues. Germline lookup yields CDR1 KGHSH and CDR2 LQKENI. V was pared by 3 bases and J by 2 bases, with 13 bases between.

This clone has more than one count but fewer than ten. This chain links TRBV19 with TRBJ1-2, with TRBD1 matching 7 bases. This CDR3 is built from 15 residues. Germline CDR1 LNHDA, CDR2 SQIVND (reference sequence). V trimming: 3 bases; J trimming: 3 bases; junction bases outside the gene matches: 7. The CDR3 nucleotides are TGTGCCAGTAGTATGCGACAGGGTAAGGACTATGGCTACACCTTC. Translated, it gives CASSMRQGKDYGYTF.

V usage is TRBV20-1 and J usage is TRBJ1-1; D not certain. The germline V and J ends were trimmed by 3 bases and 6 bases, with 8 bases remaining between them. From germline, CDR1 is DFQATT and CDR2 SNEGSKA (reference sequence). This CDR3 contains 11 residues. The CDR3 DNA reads TGCAGTGCTAGTCCATCCTCTGAAGCTTTCTTT. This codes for CSASPSSEAFF.

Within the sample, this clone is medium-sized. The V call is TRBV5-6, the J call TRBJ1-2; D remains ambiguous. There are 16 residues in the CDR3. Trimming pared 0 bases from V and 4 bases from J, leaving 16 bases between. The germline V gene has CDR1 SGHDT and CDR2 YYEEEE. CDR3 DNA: TGTGCCAGCAGCTTGGAGGTAGGGTCGGAGGTCTATGGCTACACCTTC. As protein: CASSLEVGSEVYGYTF.